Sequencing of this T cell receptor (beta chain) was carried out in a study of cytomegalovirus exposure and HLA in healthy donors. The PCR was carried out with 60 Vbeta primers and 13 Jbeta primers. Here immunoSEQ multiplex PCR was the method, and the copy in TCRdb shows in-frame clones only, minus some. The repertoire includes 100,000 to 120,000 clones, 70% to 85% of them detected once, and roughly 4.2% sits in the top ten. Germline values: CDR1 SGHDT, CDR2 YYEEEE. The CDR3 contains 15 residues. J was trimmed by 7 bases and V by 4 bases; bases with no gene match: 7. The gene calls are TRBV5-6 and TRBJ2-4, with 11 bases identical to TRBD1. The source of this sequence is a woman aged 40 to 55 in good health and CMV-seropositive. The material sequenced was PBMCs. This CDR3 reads CASSRPGTGGNIQYF. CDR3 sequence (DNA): TGTGCCAGCAGCCGACCCGGGACAGGGGGTAACATTCAGTACTTC.